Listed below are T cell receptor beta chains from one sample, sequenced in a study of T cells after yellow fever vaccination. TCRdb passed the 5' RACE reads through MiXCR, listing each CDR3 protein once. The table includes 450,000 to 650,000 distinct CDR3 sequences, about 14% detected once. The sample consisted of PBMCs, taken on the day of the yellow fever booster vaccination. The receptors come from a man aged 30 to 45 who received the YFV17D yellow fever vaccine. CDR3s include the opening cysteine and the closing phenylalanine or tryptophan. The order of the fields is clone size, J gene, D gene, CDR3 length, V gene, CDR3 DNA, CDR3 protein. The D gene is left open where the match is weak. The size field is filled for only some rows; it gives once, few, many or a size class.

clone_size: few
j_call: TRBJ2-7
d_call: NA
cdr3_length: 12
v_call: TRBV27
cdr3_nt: TGTGCCAGCGGGGCGTATAGCGACGAGCAGTACTTC
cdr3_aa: CASGAYSDEQYF

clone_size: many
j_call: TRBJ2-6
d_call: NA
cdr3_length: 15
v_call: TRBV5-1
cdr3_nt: TGCGCCAGCAGCTTGACGGTCTCTGGGGCCAACGTCCTGACTTTC
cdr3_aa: CASSLTVSGANVLTF

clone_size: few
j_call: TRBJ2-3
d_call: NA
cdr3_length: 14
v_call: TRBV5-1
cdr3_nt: TGCGCCAGCAGCTTGGCGTGGCAGGGAGATACGCAGTATTTT
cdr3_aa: CASSLAWQGDTQYF

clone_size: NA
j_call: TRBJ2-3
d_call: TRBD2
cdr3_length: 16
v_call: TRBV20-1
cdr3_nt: TGCAGTTCACTAGCGGGAGCGGGATTCGTCGCAGATACGCAGTATTTT
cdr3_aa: CSSLAGAGFVADTQYF

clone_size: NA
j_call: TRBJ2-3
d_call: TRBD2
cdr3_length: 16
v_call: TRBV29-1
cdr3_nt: TGCAGCGTTCGACGAGGACTAGCGGCAATTGGGCCTACGCAGTATTTT
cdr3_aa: CSVRRGLAAIGPTQYF

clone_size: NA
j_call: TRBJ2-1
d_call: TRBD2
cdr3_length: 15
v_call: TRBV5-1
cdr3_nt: TGCGCCAGCAGCTTCGGACTAGCGGGGGTAAATGAGCAGTTCTTC
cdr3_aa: CASSFGLAGVNEQFF

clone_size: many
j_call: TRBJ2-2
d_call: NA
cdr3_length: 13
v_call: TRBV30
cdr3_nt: TGTGCCTGGACCGTTCAGGGGACCGGGGAGCTGTTTTTT
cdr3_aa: CAWTVQGTGELFF

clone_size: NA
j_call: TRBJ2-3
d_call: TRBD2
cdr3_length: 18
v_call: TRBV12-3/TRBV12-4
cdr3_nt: TGTGCCAGCAGTTTAGTAGGCCCCACTAGCGGGAGGCTTGATACGCAGTATTTT
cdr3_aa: CASSLVGPTSGRLDTQYF

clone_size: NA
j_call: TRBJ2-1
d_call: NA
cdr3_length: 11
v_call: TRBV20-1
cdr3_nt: TGCAGTGCTAGTCGGTACAATGAGCAGTTCTTC
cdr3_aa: CSASRYNEQFF

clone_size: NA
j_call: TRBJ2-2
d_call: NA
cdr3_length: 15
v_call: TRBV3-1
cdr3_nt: TGTGCCACCAGCCCCGTTTTGGCAGGGATCGGGGAGCTGTTTTTT
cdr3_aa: CATSPVLAGIGELFF

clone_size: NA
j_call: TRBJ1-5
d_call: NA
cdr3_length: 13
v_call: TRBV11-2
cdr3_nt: TGTGCCAGCAGCTTTACCAGCAATCAGCCCCAGCATTTT
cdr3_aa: CASSFTSNQPQHF

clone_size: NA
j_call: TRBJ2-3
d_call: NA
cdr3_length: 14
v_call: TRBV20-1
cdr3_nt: TGCAGTGCTAGAGTGGGCTCAAGCACAGATACGCAGTATTTT
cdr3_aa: CSARVGSSTDTQYF

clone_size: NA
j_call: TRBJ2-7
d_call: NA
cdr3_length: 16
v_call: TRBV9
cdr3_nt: TGTGCCAGCAGCGTAGGACTCCCCCGGGGGCCCTACGAGCAGTACTTC
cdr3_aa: CASSVGLPRGPYEQYF

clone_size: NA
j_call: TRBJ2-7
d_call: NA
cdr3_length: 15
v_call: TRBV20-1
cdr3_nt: TGCAGTGCTTTGGGAGAGAGGGTTTTCTCCTACGAGCAGTACTTC
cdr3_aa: CSALGERVFSYEQYF

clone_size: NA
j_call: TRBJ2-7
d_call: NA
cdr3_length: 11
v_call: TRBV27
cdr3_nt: TGTGCCAGCAGTTTTTTGAGCGAGCAGTACTTC
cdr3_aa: CASSFLSEQYF

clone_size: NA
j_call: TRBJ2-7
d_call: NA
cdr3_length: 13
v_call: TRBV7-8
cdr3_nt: TGTGCCAGCAGCCTCGATTCCTTGTACGGGCAGTACTTC
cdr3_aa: CASSLDSLYGQYF

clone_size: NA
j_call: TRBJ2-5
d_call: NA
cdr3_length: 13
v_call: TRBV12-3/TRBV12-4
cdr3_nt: TGTGCCAGCGGCTCGAGGGGCCAAGAGACCCAGTACTTC
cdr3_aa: CASGSRGQETQYF

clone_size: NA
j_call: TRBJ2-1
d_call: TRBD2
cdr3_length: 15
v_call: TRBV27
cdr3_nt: TGTGCCAGCAGTTTTAGACTAGCGGGAGTTTATGAGCAGTTCTTC
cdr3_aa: CASSFRLAGVYEQFF

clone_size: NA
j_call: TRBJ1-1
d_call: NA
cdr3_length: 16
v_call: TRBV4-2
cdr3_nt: TGTGCCAGCAGCCCGGGAAACAACGCCAGGGACACTGAAGCTTTCTTT
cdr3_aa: CASSPGNNARDTEAFF

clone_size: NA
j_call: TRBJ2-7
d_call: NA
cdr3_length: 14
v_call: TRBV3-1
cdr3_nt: TGTGCCAGCAGCCCCGGGACACGGAGCTACGAGCAGTACTTC
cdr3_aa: CASSPGTRSYEQYF

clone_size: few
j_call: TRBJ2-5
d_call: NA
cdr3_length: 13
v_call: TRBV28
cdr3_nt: TGTGCCAGCACCAGGACCCTCAGAGAGACCCAGTACTTC
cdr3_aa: CASTRTLRETQYF

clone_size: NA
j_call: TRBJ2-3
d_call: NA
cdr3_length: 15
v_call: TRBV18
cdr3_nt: TGTGCCAGCTCACCCCGGGACACAAGCACAGATACGCAGTATTTT
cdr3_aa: CASSPRDTSTDTQYF

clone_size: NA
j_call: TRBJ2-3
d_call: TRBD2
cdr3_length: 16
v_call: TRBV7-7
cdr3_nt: TGTGCTAGCAGCTTAGGACTAGCGGGAGGGCGAGATACGCAGTATTTT
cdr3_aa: CASSLGLAGGRDTQYF